The clone carrying this T cell receptor (beta chain) was seen a handful of times. The target antigen is unknown. This entry comes from a study of T-cell reconstitution after alpha-beta-depleted transplantation in children. Study-wide points: It was newly produced T cells that mostly accounted for T-cell counts and diversity one year after transplant. Reportedly, roughly two months post-transplant, alpha-beta T cells arose from several hundred expanded graft clones. After transplant, high TCRbeta diversity at day 60 in some patients arose from surviving recipient T cells and thymic progenitors.

The germline V gene has CDR1 SGHAT and CDR2 FQNNGV. The CDR3 sequence is 17 residues long. V lost 1 base and J lost 12, with 25 bases in between. It was with unique molecular identifiers that the TCRbeta library was prepared. A single record per CDR3 protein comes from TCRdb applying MiXCR to the PCR reads. The sample lists around 670,000 distinct CDR3 sequences; 10% to 15% were seen once. The sequenced sample was PBMCs, obtained before TCRalphabeta/CD19-depleted stem cell transplant. The rearrangement uses TRBV11-2 and TRBJ2-1; D might be TRBD1 (5 bases). The sequence was obtained from a girl aged 2 to 10 with congenital amegakaryocytic thrombocytopenia, due to receive a stem cell transplant. The CDR3 spells CASSLGRSGQIISGQFF. CDR3 nucleotide sequence: TGTGCCAGCAGCTTAGGACGGTCAGGGCAAATTATTTCGGGGCAGTTCTTC.